Here is one T cell receptor beta chain with its context. Its antigen remains unidentified. Germline and junction disagree at one end, which may indicate a read error. The entry originates in a study of T cells in narcolepsy. On the study more broadly: Patients with NT1 or NT2 and healthy control donors were enrolled. The study, taken as a whole, reports: Autoreactive clone sequences were missing from some blood memory CD4+ repertoires. Blood of same and different patients, but not healthy controls, reportedly held recurring autoreactive clonotypes. Comparing one patient's CSF and blood CD4+ clonotypes highlighted HCRT- and TRIB2-specific autoreactive clonotypes.

Sequencing was performed with immunoSEQ multiplex PCR; in TCRdb, only in-frame clones are kept and a portion is missing. The data contain about 30,000 clones, roughly four fifths of them singletons. The CDR3 is made up of 16 amino acids. Germline V gives CDR1 LNHDA, CDR2 SQIVND (reference sequence). The source of this sequence is a human donor with narcolepsy. This chain links TRBV19 with TRBJ2-2; D assignment may be TRBD1 or TRBD2 (6 bases each). Sequenced: CD45RA- memory CD4+ T cells from PBMCs. The CDR3: CASSIVGGGNTRELFF. The CDR3 DNA sequence: TGTGCCAGTAGTATAGTCGGGGGCGGCAACACCAGGGAGCTGTTTTTT. Full variable domain (outside the CDR3, taken from reference TRBV19 and TRBJ2-2): DGGITQSPKYLFRKEGQNVTLSCEQNLNHDAMYWYRQDPGQGLRLIYYSQIVNDFQKGDIAEGYSVSREKKESFPLTVTSAQKNPTAFYLCASSIVGGGNTRELFFGEGSRLTVL.